Listed below are T cell receptor beta chains from one sample, sequenced in a study of T cells in Graves' hyperthyroidism and ophthalmopathy. TCRdb fed the multiplex PCR reads into MiXCR, producing one record per CDR3 protein. In the table there are roughly 570,000 distinct CDR3 sequences, 15% to 19% of which are singletons. The sequenced sample consisted of blood. The receptors were gathered from a woman aged 25 to 39 with Graves' hyperthyroidism. The CDR3 runs from the conserved cysteine through the conserved F or W. D genes are given only for firm matches. Size tells how often a clone was seen (once, few, many) or the class of an expanded clone, and some rows leave it out.

>TRBJ2-1|TRBV20-1|-|many
CSARDNGYEQFF
TGCAGTGCTAGAGATAACGGCTATGAGCAGTTCTTC
>TRBJ2-5|TRBV5-1|-|few
CASSLGGLQETQYF
TGCGCCAGCAGCTTGGGGGGGCTACAAGAGACCCAGTACTTC
>TRBJ2-7|TRBV6-1|-|-
CASSPRGANEQYF
TGTGCCAGCAGCCCAAGGGGGGCGAACGAGCAGTACTTC
>TRBJ1-2|TRBV6-1|-|many
CASSVRGWPGGYTF
TGTGCCAGCAGTGTCAGGGGTTGGCCGGGTGGCTACACCTTC
>TRBJ2-4|TRBV29-1|TRBD1|few
CSVAGTGSSTKNIQYF
TGCAGCGTCGCCGGGACAGGGAGTAGCACCAAAAACATTCAGTACTTC
>TRBJ1-2|TRBV11-2|-|few
CASSFATTRGGRHGYTF
TGTGCCAGCAGCTTCGCAACTACCAGGGGAGGAAGGCATGGCTACACCTTC
>TRBJ2-7|TRBV5-4|TRBD2|-
CASSPGTSRDYEQYF
TGTGCCAGCAGCCCAGGGACTAGCAGAGACTACGAGCAGTACTTC
>TRBJ2-1|TRBV27|-|-
CASSFGSPPRGEQFF
TGTGCCAGCAGTTTTGGCAGTCCCCCAAGGGGTGAGCAGTTCTTC
>TRBJ2-5|TRBV9|-|many
CASSVGEETQYF
TGTGCCAGCAGCGTAGGGGAAGAGACCCAGTACTTC
>TRBJ2-3|TRBV7-9|TRBD1|-
CANSAGTGGFDTQYF
TGTGCCAACAGCGCCGGGACAGGGGGCTTTGATACGCAGTATTTT
>TRBJ1-5|TRBV6-6|-|once
CASSYSPDQPQHF
TGTGCCAGCAGTTACTCGCCCGATCAGCCCCAGCATTTT
>TRBJ2-2|TRBV10-3|TRBD2|-
CAISHPSGSTSGELFF
TGTGCCATCAGCCACCCTAGCGGGAGTACCTCCGGGGAGCTGTTTTTT
>TRBJ2-1|TRBV6-2/TRBV6-3|TRBD2|once
CASSPSGRTVYNEQFF
TGTGCCAGCAGCCCTAGCGGGAGAACGGTCTACAATGAGCAGTTCTTC
>TRBJ1-1|TRBV11-2|-|many
CASSPGLQGNTEAFF
TGTGCCAGCAGCCCAGGACTGCAGGGGAACACTGAAGCTTTCTTT